The 15 T cell receptor beta chains presented below share a single source sample, sequenced in a study of blood T cell repertoires in COVID-19. The method was immunoSEQ multiplex PCR; TCRdb's version includes in-frame clones alone and lacks a portion of them. The profile shows about 130,000 clones, just under 85% of them singletons. Input material: PBMCs or T cells enriched from blood (not recorded which). The receptors were sampled from a middle-aged man who had recovered from COVID-19.

The J gene is TRBJ1-3, the V gene TRBV12-5, with D tentatively TRBD1 (5 bases). Germline V gene lookup returns CDR1 LGHNT and CDR2 FRNRAP. Trimming stripped 2 bases from V and 4 bases from J, with 15 bases between. The CDR3 is 16 residues long. The CDR3 loop reads CASGLWTREFGNTIYF. The CDR3, as DNA: TGTGCTAGTGGTTTGTGGACCAGGGAATTCGGAAACACCATATATTTT.

This chain joins TRBV11-2 and TRBJ1-1; D remains ambiguous. Germline V gene sequence: CDR1 SGHAT, CDR2 FQNNGV. The CDR3 totals 12 residues. V shed 4 bases and J shed 5 bases, with 8 bases lying between them. The CDR3 DNA follows: TGTGCCAGCAGCTACGGAGGGACTGAAGCTTTCTTT. Protein product: CASSYGGTEAFF.

The rearrangement links TRBV5-5 to TRBJ2-1; TRBD2 matches at 11 bases. The trim removed 4 bases at V and 1 base at J, leaving 13 bases unmatched. In germline, CDR1 is SGHKS, CDR2 YYEKEE (reference sequence). This CDR3 has 19 amino acids. The CDR3 spells CASSPAGSGGAWSYNEQFF. The CDR3, as DNA: TGTGCCAGCAGCCCGGCGGGTAGCGGGGGGGCCTGGTCCTACAATGAGCAGTTCTTC.

The J gene is TRBJ2-3, the V gene TRBV5-1; D unresolved. This CDR3 has 11 amino acids. Deletions cut 1 base from V and 7 bases from J, with 4 bases between. Per the germline V gene, CDR1 is SGHRS and CDR2 is YFSETQ. CDR3 nucleotides: TGCGCCAGCAGCTTGCAATATACGCAGTATTTT. It is translated as CASSLQYTQYF.

The V call is TRBV29-1, the J call TRBJ1-1; 8 positions agree with TRBD1. This CDR3 region has 15 residues. In germline, CDR1 is SQVTM, CDR2 ANQGSEA. The V segment lost 1 base and the J segment 1 base; nucleotides outside the gene matches: 5. Written as DNA, the CDR3 is TGCAGCGTTGAAGGTCTGCAGGGGGCGAACACTGAAGCTTTCTTT. The encoded protein is CSVEGLQGANTEAFF. The variable domain in full, completed from reference TRBV29-1 and TRBJ1-1, reads SAVISQKPSRDICQRGTSLTIQCQVDSQVTMMFWYRQQPGQSLTLIATANQGSEATYESGFVIDKFPISRPNLTFSTLTVSNMSPEDSSIYLCSVEGLQGANTEAFFGQGTRLTVV.

The chain carries TRBV6-6 and TRBJ2-1, with a tentative D call TRBD2 (6 bases). The CDR3 covers 16 residues. Germline CDR1 and CDR2: MNHNY and SVGAGI (reference sequence). V lost 5 bases, J lost 0 bases, and 14 bases lay in between. The CDR3 sequence: CASSTTRGGSYNEQFF. The CDR3 bases are TGTGCCAGCAGTACGACTAGAGGAGGCTCCTACAATGAGCAGTTCTTC.

This rearrangement joins TRBV5-6 to TRBJ2-1, with a possible D match to TRBD1 (5 bases). CDR3 length: 16 residues. V lost 0 bases and J 4 bases, leaving 14 bases between the germline ends. CDR1 is SGHDT, CDR2 YYEEEE, per germline. The CDR3, as DNA: TGTGCCAGCAGCTTGGCAGGGCGGTCAAGTTACAATGAGCAGTTCTTC. It encodes CASSLAGRSSYNEQFF. Full variable domain (rest looked up from reference TRBV5-6 and TRBJ2-1): DAGVTQSPTHLIKTRGQQVTLRCSPKSGHDTVSWYQQALGQGPQFIFQYYEEEERQRGNFPDRFSGHQFPNYSSELNVNALLLGDSALYLCASSLAGRSSYNEQFFGPGTRLTVL.

This chain joins TRBV2 and TRBJ1-2; weak D call: TRBD1 (5 bases). Per the germline V gene, CDR1 is SNHLY and CDR2 is FYNNEI. The ends were cut back, 5 bases at V and 7 bases at J, with 8 bases in the middle. This CDR3 has 11 residues. The CDR3 protein is CASSLQGGYTF. CDR3 DNA sequence: TGTGCCAGCAGTCTCCAGGGTGGCTACACCTTC.

The chain links TRBV12-3 or TRBV12-4 to TRBJ2-1, with 8 bases identical to TRBD1. V lost 5 bases to trimming and J lost 8 bases; unmatched junction nucleotides: 2. The CDR3 is 12 residues long. The CDR3 is CASSEQGDEQFF. DNA of the CDR3: TGTGCCAGCAGTGAACAGGGGGATGAGCAGTTCTTC.

The J gene is TRBJ2-5, the V gene TRBV6-2 or TRBV6-3; tentative D call: TRBD2 (6 bases). The germline V gene has CDR1 MNHEY and CDR2 SVGEGT. V lost 4 bases and J 6 bases, leaving 15 bases between the germline ends. This CDR3 is built from 14 residues. The CDR3 DNA reads as TGTGCCAGCAGTTCCGGGGGACTTAGACAGACCCAGTACTTC. Protein: CASSSGGLRQTQYF.

To note about this clone: A junction boundary mismatches the germline segment, possibly from a read error. The CDR3, as DNA: TGTGCCAGCAGTTACTCAACGGGGGGCACAAATACGCAGTATTTT. Its protein is CASSYSTGGTNTQYF. The chain couples TRBV6-2 or TRBV6-3 to TRBJ2-3, with a tentative D call TRBD2 (7 bases). The CDR3 extends over 15 amino acids. Germline V CDR1 and CDR2: MNHEY, SVGEGT.

The rearrangement links TRBV7-2 to TRBJ1-5; D is perhaps TRBD1 (5 bases). The V end was cut by 4 bases, the J end by 7 bases, with 14 bases between. Germline V CDR1 and CDR2: SGHTA, FQGNSA. The CDR3 is 14 residues long. The CDR3 here is CASSSGGAGQPQHF. The CDR3 DNA reads as TGTGCCAGCAGCTCCGGAGGGGCGGGCCAGCCCCAGCATTTT.

The genes are TRBV29-1 and TRBJ2-3; D not resolved. The ends were cut back, 4 bases at V and 4 bases at J, with 6 bases in the middle. CDR1 and CDR2 (germline): SQVTM, ANQGSEA. This CDR3 comprises 11 residues. CDR3 DNA sequence: TGCAGCGTTGCAGGATCAGATACGCAGTATTTT. Translating gives CSVAGSDTQYF.

The V and J genes are TRBV5-4 and TRBJ2-1, with D possibly being TRBD2 (6 bases). Germline CDR1 and CDR2: SGHNT and YYREEE (reference sequence). V lost 4 bases to trimming and J lost 8 bases, with 10 bases between them. This CDR3 contains 12 residues. CDR3 protein: CASSGGIHEQFF. Written as DNA, the CDR3 is TGTGCCAGCAGCGGGGGGATCCATGAGCAGTTCTTC.

The chain is built from TRBV7-6 and TRBJ2-2, with a tentative D call TRBD2 (5 bases). With 1 base removed from V and 7 bases from J, the gap between germline ends came to 7 bases. The CDR3 length is 13 residues. CDR1 is SGHVS, CDR2 FNYEAQ, per germline. CDR3 amino acids: CASSLVRGGELFF. As DNA, the CDR3 is TGTGCCAGCAGCTTAGTACGGGGCGGGGAGCTGTTTTTT.